This T cell receptor (beta chain) originates from a study of early T cells in non-severe SARS-CoV-2 infection. Study as a whole: Sequencing targeted bulk RNA from unsorted whole blood, leaving chains unpaired.

The library protocol tagged individual cDNA molecules with unique molecular identifiers. Each CDR3 protein gets one entry after TCRdb re-called the 5' RACE reads with MiXCR. The sample lists approximately 76,000 distinct CDR3 sequences, around 15% seen once, with around 3.3% in the top ten. This clonotype was counted many times. Its antigen is not identified. The CDR3 is 13 amino acids. Germline V gene lookup returns CDR1 SQVTM and CDR2 ANQGSEA. The ends were cut back, 6 bases at V and 6 bases at J, with 15 bases in the middle. Regarding the study as a whole: Using VDJdb, the matching emphasized anti-spike CD8 responses while missing private and CD4 specificities.

The source of this sequence is an adult who was a healthcare worker with PCR-confirmed SARS-CoV-2 infection or an uninfected control (not recorded which). This chain connects TRBV29-1 to TRBJ1-5; D is perhaps TRBD1 (5 bases). Sequencing input: whole blood. Here the CDR3 reads CSVTGVGGQPQHF. The DNA of the CDR3 is TGCAGCGTGACGGGGGTTGGGGGTCAGCCCCAGCATTTT.